One sample yielded the 9 T cell receptor beta chains listed below, sequenced in a study of shared clonotypes between healthy human individuals. Sequencing was performed with immunoSEQ multiplex PCR; in TCRdb, only in-frame clones are kept and a portion is missing. The table shows roughly 2.2 million clones, with about 90% occurring only once. Source material: naive CD4+ T cells from PBMCs. Subset defined: CD45RA+ positively selected. The receptor source for this set is a man aged 18-30 years in good health. Some clones in this sample may be carry-over from other donors' samples.

The rearrangement uses TRBV19 and TRBJ2-1, with D unclear. Germline CDR1 is LNHDA and CDR2 is SQIVND (reference sequence). V was cut by 3 bases and J by 4 bases, with 13 bases left in between. This CDR3 comprises 15 residues. The CDR3 sequence: CASSMGPLGYNEQFF. The CDR3 DNA follows: TGTGCCAGTAGTATGGGTCCCCTAGGGTACAATGAGCAGTTCTTC.

As DNA, the CDR3 is TGTGCCAGCAGCCCCCGGCTAGCGCCATCCCAGGGGGAGACCCAGTACTTC. Translating it yields CASSPRLAPSQGETQYF. The chain couples TRBV7-7 to TRBJ2-5; D may correspond to TRBD1 or TRBD2 (6 bases each). The CDR3 is 17 amino acids. Germline loops: CDR1 SSHAT, CDR2 FNYEAQ (reference sequence). Deletions cut 5 bases from V and 5 bases from J, with 24 bases between.

V gene TRBV7-9 combines with J gene TRBJ2-7; D unresolved. This CDR3 region has 14 residues. CDR1 SEHNR and CDR2 FQNEAQ come from the germline V gene (reference sequence). V was shortened by 1 base and J by 0 bases, with 7 bases between the two germline ends. CDR3 sequence: CASSLDGASYEQYF. CDR3 nucleotide sequence: TGTGCCAGCAGCTTAGATGGTGCCTCCTACGAGCAGTACTTC.

This chain joins TRBV6-8 and TRBJ2-3; no reliable D call. The V end was cut by 4 bases, the J end by 2 bases, with 10 bases between. The CDR3 totals 14 residues. The V gene's germline CDR1 is MNHGY and CDR2 SAAAGT. The CDR3 sequence is CASSSEDATDTQYF. As DNA, the CDR3 is TGTGCCAGCAGTTCTGAGGATGCCACAGATACGCAGTATTTT.

This clone showed up just once. The rearrangement uses TRBV19 and TRBJ1-1, with D possibly matching TRBD1 (5 bases). This CDR3 has 13 amino acids. Germline-derived CDR1 and CDR2 are LNHDA and SQIVND (reference sequence). Between the trimmed V and J ends, which lost 5 bases and 7 bases, there was a span of 14 bases. The CDR3: CASSPPGEDEAFF. The CDR3 DNA follows: TGTGCCAGTAGTCCCCCGGGGGAGGATGAAGCTTTCTTT.

This chain uses TRBV5-1 with TRBJ2-1, with 9 positions matching TRBD2. The length of the CDR3 is 15 residues. Germline values: CDR1 SGHRS, CDR2 YFSETQ. The trim removed 2 bases at V and 5 bases at J, leaving 5 bases unmatched. CDR3 DNA sequence: TGCGCCAGCAGCTTCGGGACTAGCAGAAACAATGAGCAGTTCTTC. Its protein is CASSFGTSRNNEQFF.

The V call is TRBV28, the J call TRBJ1-4; TRBD1 agrees at 8 bases. The CDR3 spans 16 residues. J gave up 7 bases and V 6 bases, and 13 bases lay outside the gene matches. The germline V gene has CDR1 MDHEN and CDR2 SYDVKM. CDR3 nucleotide sequence: TGTGCCAGCAGAGATAACCTGGGACAGGTTGGTGAAAAACTGTTTTTT. Protein: CASRDNLGQVGEKLFF.

J is TRBJ2-1 and V is TRBV6-5; TRBD2 agrees at 7 bases. This CDR3 spans 16 amino acids. V shed 0 bases, J shed 6 bases, and the junction held 8 bases outside the gene matches. The V gene's germline CDR1 is MNHEY and CDR2 SVGAGI. The CDR3 sequence is CASSYSSPWTSNEQFF. The CDR3 DNA is TGTGCCAGCAGTTACTCGTCCCCCTGGACTAGCAATGAGCAGTTCTTC.

V and J are TRBV5-4 and TRBJ2-7; TRBD2 aligns across 7 bases. CDR1 SGHNT and CDR2 YYREEE come from the germline V gene (reference sequence). The CDR3 runs 16 residues. With V trimmed by 4 bases and J by 1 base, 11 bases remained unmatched. The DNA of the CDR3 is TGTGCCAGCAGCCCTCGCAGCGGGACCCCTTCCTACGAGCAGTACTTC. Protein: CASSPRSGTPSYEQYF.